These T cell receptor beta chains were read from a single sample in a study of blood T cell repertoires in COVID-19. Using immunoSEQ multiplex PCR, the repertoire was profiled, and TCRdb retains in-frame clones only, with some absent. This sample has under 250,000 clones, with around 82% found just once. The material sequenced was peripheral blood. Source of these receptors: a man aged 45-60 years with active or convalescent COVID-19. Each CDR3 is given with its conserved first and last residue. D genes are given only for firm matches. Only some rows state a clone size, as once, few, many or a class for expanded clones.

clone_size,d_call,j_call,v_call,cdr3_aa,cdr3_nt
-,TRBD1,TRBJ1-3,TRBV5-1,CASSAGQGSGNTIYF,TGCGCCAGCAGCGCAGGACAGGGGTCAGGAAACACCATATATTTT
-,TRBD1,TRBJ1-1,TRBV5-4,CASSPVDRANTEAFF,TGTGCCAGCAGCCCGGTAGACAGGGCTAACACTGAAGCTTTCTTT
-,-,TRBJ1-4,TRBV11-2,CASSLWLGEKLFF,TGTGCCAGCAGCCTGTGGCTTGGTGAAAAACTGTTTTTT
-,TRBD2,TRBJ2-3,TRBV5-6,CASSPLAGGNTQYF,TGTGCCAGCAGCCCCCTAGCGGGGGGTAATACGCAGTATTTT
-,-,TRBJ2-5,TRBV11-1,CASSFRRGQETQYF,TGTGCCAGCAGCTTTCGCAGAGGCCAAGAGACCCAGTACTTC
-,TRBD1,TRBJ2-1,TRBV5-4,CASSLGTGGYNEQFF,TGTGCCAGCAGCTTGGGGACAGGGGGTTACAATGAGCAGTTCTTC
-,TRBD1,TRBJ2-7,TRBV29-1,CSTGQGARGEQYF,TGCAGCACGGGACAGGGGGCGCGAGGGGAGCAGTACTTC
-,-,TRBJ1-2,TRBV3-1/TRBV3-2,CASSPQGPYGYTF,TGTGCCAGCAGCCCTCAGGGCCCCTATGGCTACACCTTC
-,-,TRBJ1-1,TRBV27,CASSLGGDTEAFF,TGTGCCAGCAGTTTGGGAGGCGACACTGAAGCTTTCTTT
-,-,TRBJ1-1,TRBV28,CASSLTANTEAFF,TGTGCCAGCAGTTTAACAGCCAACACTGAAGCTTTCTTT
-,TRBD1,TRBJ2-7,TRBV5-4,CASSLGPGQGVIKQYF,TGTGCCAGCAGCTTGGGGCCGGGACAGGGGGTGATCAAGCAGTACTTC
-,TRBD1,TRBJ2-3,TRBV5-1,CASRRTGGASTDTQYF,TGCGCCAGCAGAAGGACAGGGGGCGCATCGACAGATACGCAGTATTTT
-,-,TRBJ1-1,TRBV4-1,CASRHTTNSNTEAFF,TGCGCCAGCAGGCACACCACAAATTCGAACACTGAAGCTTTCTTT
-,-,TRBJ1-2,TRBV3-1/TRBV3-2,CASSQDQILWLGPTNYGYTF,TGTGCCAGCAGCCAAGATCAGATATTGTGGTTGGGCCCAACGAACTATGGCTACACCTTC
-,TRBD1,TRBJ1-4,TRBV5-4,CASSLGTGRRTNEKLFF,TGTGCCAGCAGCTTAGGGACAGGGCGCAGGACTAATGAAAAACTGTTTTTT
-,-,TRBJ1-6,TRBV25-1,CASRWGLDNSPLHF,TGTGCCAGCAGATGGGGACTGGACAATTCACCCCTCCACTTT
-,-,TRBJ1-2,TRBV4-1,CASSQEMGRGYGYTF,TGCGCCAGCAGCCAAGAAATGGGGCGAGGCTATGGCTACACCTTC
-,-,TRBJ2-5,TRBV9,CASSVIDQETQYF,TGTGCCAGCAGCGTAATAGACCAAGAGACCCAGTACTTC
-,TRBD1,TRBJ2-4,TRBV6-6,CASSQGQGLKNIQYF,TGTGCCAGCAGCCAGGGACAGGGGCTTAAAAACATTCAGTACTTC
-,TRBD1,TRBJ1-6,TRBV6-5,CASSPDRGYSPLHF,TGTGCCAGCAGTCCGGACAGGGGATATTCACCCCTCCACTTT
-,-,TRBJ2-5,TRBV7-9,CASSFGVPETQYF,TGTGCCAGCAGCTTCGGGGTACCAGAGACCCAGTACTTC
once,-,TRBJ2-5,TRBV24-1,CATSDRRTDQETQYF,TGTGCCACCAGTGACAGGAGGACAGATCAAGAGACCCAGTACTTC
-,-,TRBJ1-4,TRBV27,CASSYRQAGVEKLFF,TGTGCCAGCAGTTACAGACAGGCCGGGGTGGAAAAACTGTTTTTT
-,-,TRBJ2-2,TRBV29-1,CSVAEGRIAGELFF,TGCAGCGTTGCCGAGGGCAGGATCGCCGGGGAGCTGTTTTTT
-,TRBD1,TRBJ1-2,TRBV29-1,CSGGGGENYGYTF,TGCAGCGGGGGAGGGGGCGAGAACTATGGCTACACCTTC
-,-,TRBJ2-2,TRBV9,CASSVGPGGTFTGELFF,TGTGCCAGCAGCGTAGGTCCAGGGGGGACTTTCACCGGGGAGCTGTTTTTT
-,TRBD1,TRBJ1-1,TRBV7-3,CASSSRTGGYTEAFF,TGTGCCAGCAGCTCCCGGACAGGGGGCTACACTGAAGCTTTCTTT
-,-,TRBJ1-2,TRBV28,CASTARPLDGYTF,TGTGCCAGCACCGCCAGGCCGCTGGATGGCTACACCTTC
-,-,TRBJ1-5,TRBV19,CASSMGGRGQPQHF,TGTGCCAGTAGTATGGGGGGACGGGGACAGCCCCAGCATTTT
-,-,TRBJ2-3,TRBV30,CAWSRWGETDTQYF,TGTGCCTGGAGTCGGTGGGGCGAAACAGATACGCAGTATTTT
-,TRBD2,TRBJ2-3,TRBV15,CATSRGGAGATTDTQYF,TGTGCCACCAGCAGAGGAGGAGCGGGGGCGACCACAGATACGCAGTATTTT
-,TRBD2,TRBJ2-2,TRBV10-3,CAISEGLAGDRELFF,TGTGCCATCAGTGAAGGACTAGCGGGGGACCGGGAGCTGTTTTTT
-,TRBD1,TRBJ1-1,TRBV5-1,CASSVGDRALGTEAFF,TGCGCCAGCAGCGTGGGGGACAGGGCTTTGGGCACTGAAGCTTTCTTT
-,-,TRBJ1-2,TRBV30,CAWSVGDYGYTF,TGTGCCTGGAGTGTCGGGGACTATGGCTACACCTTC
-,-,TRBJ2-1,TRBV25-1,CASSEARGLFNEQFF,TGTGCCAGCAGTGAGGCGAGAGGGCTGTTCAATGAGCAGTTCTTC
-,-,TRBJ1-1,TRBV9,CASSVAQSNTEAFF,TGTGCCAGCAGCGTAGCACAGAGTAACACTGAAGCTTTCTTT
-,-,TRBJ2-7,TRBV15,CATSGSAYEQYF,TGTGCCACCTCGGGGTCGGCCTACGAGCAGTACTTC
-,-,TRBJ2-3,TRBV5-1,CASSGGAPQSQYF,TGCGCCAGCAGCGGAGGGGCTCCGCAATCGCAGTATTTT